This T cell receptor (beta chain) was found in a study of T cell responses to AZD1222 COVID-19 vaccine. Per the germline V gene, CDR1 is SGHAT and CDR2 is FQNNGV. The CDR3 covers 13 residues. TCRdb keeps only in-frame clones here, not all; method: immunoSEQ multiplex PCR. The profile shows roughly 100,000 clones, less than 90% of them singletons. Notes on this clone: At one of its ends the junction is not consistent with the germline gene, which may arise from a read error.

The TCR originated in an adult in good health. The specimen was peripheral blood, collected on day 0 of AZD1222 vaccination. The chain joins TRBV11-2 to TRBJ2-2, with D possibly matching TRBD2 (5 bases). The CDR3 protein is CASSLALTGELFF. CDR3 DNA sequence: TGTGCCAGCAGTTTAGCGTTAACCGGGGAGCTGTTTTTT.